One and the same sample provided the 3 T cell receptor beta chains below, sequenced in a study of OX40 agonist ivuxolimab in advanced cancers. Libraries were prepared by immunoSEQ multiplex PCR; TCRdb keeps only in-frame clonotypes and omits some of them. The table lists about 48,000 clones, 83% of them singletons. The material sequenced was CD4+ or CD8+ T cells sorted from blood, taken in a trial of the OX40 agonist ivuxolimab. These receptors all come from an adult with an advanced solid tumor such as melanoma, head and neck, liver or kidney cancer.

This rearrangement joins TRBV4-3 to TRBJ2-7, with D possibly TRBD1 on 5 matching bases. V lost 4 bases, J lost 4 bases, and 14 bases lay in between. The length of the CDR3 is 14 residues. Germline V CDR1 and CDR2: LGHNA, YSLEER. CDR3 nucleotide sequence: TGCGCCAGCAGCCCCGCAGGGAAAAAGTACGAGCAGTACTTC. Residues: CASSPAGKKYEQYF.

The chain combines TRBV30 with TRBJ1-5, with D unresolved. The CDR3 is 13 residues long. V was clipped by 2 bases and J by 4 bases, with 9 bases between them. Germline loops: CDR1 GTSNPN, CDR2 SVGIG (reference sequence). The CDR3 protein is CAWSTSPNQPQHF. The CDR3 coding sequence is TGTGCCTGGAGTACAAGTCCTAATCAGCCCCAGCATTTT.

The count of this clone is one. The chain's CDR3 is CASSFTVSEAFF. CDR3 nucleotides: TGTGCCAGCAGTTTCACCGTCTCTGAAGCTTTCTTT. The chain is built from TRBV6-6 and TRBJ1-1, with D unresolved. From germline, CDR1 is MNHNY and CDR2 SVGAGI (reference sequence). The CDR3 contains 12 residues. V lost 4 bases, J lost 6 bases, and 9 bases lay in between.